This T cell receptor (beta chain) was sequenced for a study of shared clonotypes between healthy human individuals. The wider study: CD4 naive and CD4 memory each took three plates per donor, while CD8 naive took two and CD8 memory one. Whole-study results and caveats: Generation probability values for non-shared clonotypes were lower than those for clonotypes shared by all four donors.

This CDR3 contains 17 residues. V dropped 1 base and J dropped 3; count of bases not matched to a gene: 9. Germline loops: CDR1 SGDLS, CDR2 YYNGEE. Original handling: ImmunoSEQ yielded junction-only sequences lacking quality scores, so filtering differed. Assay: immunoSEQ multiplex PCR; the TCRdb copy retains only in-frame clones and omits some. V and J calls and clone size are given by that table; D and trimming were obtained from the DNA. Of about 1.5 million clones in the sample, around 98% were seen once. Donation came from healthy HIV-negative adults that had no recent acute infections or vaccinations. This clone was seen once. No antigen is known for it.

This rearrangement joins TRBV9 to TRBJ2-1; TRBD2 agrees at 8 bases. Material for sequencing was naive CD4+ T cells sorted from blood. Specified subset: CD45RA+ positively selected. This receptor was taken from a man aged 25 to 40 in good health. The CDR3 loop reads CASSVFPGGTLYNEQFF. CDR3 nucleotide sequence: TGTGCCAGCAGCGTATTCCCGGGAGGGACCCTCTACAATGAGCAGTTCTTC.